Below, 12 T cell receptor beta chains from the same sample are listed, as sequenced in a study of shared clonotypes between healthy human individuals (TCRdb year 2020). The method was the immunoSEQ multiplex PCR assay. TCRdb holds this immuneACCESS table with in-frame rearrangements only. Some clones are missing; in checked studies, unresolved V genes explain under half, and the rest has no known cause. The sample includes hundreds of thousands of clones, with 85% to 95% observed a single time. 0.11% of the sample is held by the ten biggest clonotypes. CD8 naive samples consisted of CD45RO-negative cells that were positively selected for CCR7, yielding a CD45RA+CCR7+ population without TemRA cells. Sequencing input: naive CD8+ T cells sorted from blood. The intended sense of this specimen's cell subset or site label: CD45RA+CCR7+. The receptor source for this set is a woman in her thirties in good health.

This clone was recorded only once. The rearrangement joins TRBV28 to TRBJ2-1; D is uncertain. V was trimmed by 5 bases and J by 5 bases, leaving 10 bases between them. This CDR3 is built from 13 residues. Germline V lookup: CDR1 MDHEN, CDR2 SYDVKM. CDR3 sequence (DNA): TGTGCCAGCAGTGGTGTTTACCACAATGAGCAGTTCTTC. This encodes CASSGVYHNEQFF.

This chain connects TRBV1 to TRBJ1-2; the table names TRBD1, a call not compared with the DNA. TRBV1 is a recognized pseudogene. The CDR3 extends over 17 amino acids. CDR3 protein: CTSSRTAAGGAVYGYTF. For the CDR3, the DNA is TGCACCAGCAGCCGGACAGCAGCAGGGGGCGCCGTATATGGCTACACCTTC.

This sequence joins TRBV5-4 and TRBJ2-5; 12 bases match TRBD2. From germline, CDR1 is SGHNT and CDR2 YYREEE (reference sequence). The ends lost 6 bases at V and 4 bases at J; junction bases unmatched: 10. The CDR3 runs to 16 residues. CDR3 sequence: CASTPSLAGGRETQYF. Here the CDR3 DNA reads TGTGCCAGCACCCCTTCTCTAGCGGGAGGGAGAGAGACCCAGTACTTC.

V gene TRBV5-4 combines with J gene TRBJ2-2; D gene ambiguous. Trimming left V 5 bases short and J 2 bases short, with 10 bases between. The CDR3 contains 14 residues. Germline loops: CDR1 SGHNT, CDR2 YYREEE (reference sequence). CDR3 DNA: TGTGCCAGCAGTTCAGGCCTCAACACCGGGGAGCTGTTTTTT. Protein: CASSSGLNTGELFF.

The J gene is TRBJ1-5, the V gene TRBV28; a possible D gene is TRBD1 (5 bases). The germline gives CDR1 MDHEN, CDR2 SYDVKM. The CDR3 totals 15 residues. Trimming left V 0 bases short and J 4 bases short, with 10 bases between. CDR3 nucleotide sequence: TGTGCCAGCAGTTTATGGGGGGAGGGGAATCAGCCCCAGCATTTT. This codes for CASSLWGEGNQPQHF.

The chain carries TRBV27 and TRBJ2-1; TRBD2 is a possible D gene (5 bases). Germline CDR1 and CDR2: MNHEY and SMNVEV (reference sequence). With 3 bases removed from V and 5 bases from J, the gap between germline ends came to 14 bases. The CDR3 extends over 15 amino acids. The CDR3 DNA is TGTGCCAGCAGTTTTCGGGGAGTCGACCACAATGAGCAGTTCTTC. Its protein is CASSFRGVDHNEQFF.

Only one count was recorded for this clone. This chain joins TRBV6-1 and TRBJ2-7; the D call may be TRBD1 or TRBD2 (5 bases each). Deletions cut 7 bases from V and 7 bases from J, with 17 bases between. The V gene's germline CDR1 is MNHNS and CDR2 SASEGT. The CDR3 consists of 13 residues. The CDR3 loop reads CASKPGRTQEQYF. The CDR3 nucleotides read TGTGCCAGCAAACCGGGACGGACCCAAGAGCAGTACTTC.

The rearrangement uses TRBV29-1 and TRBJ2-7, with D possibly being TRBD1 (5 bases). This CDR3 is built from 14 residues. The germline V gene encodes CDR1 SQVTM and CDR2 ANQGSEA. The ends were cut back, 7 bases at V and 3 bases at J, with 19 bases in the middle. The CDR3 coding sequence is TGCAGCGCTGGGGCCACGGACGAGGACTACGAGCAGTACTTC. Translated, it gives CSAGATDEDYEQYF.

In DNA form, the CDR3 reads TGTGCCAAAAGACTAGCGGGAGTAAGGGGGAACGAGCAGTACTTC. Translating it yields CAKRLAGVRGNEQYF. The chain employs TRBV9 and TRBJ2-7, with 12 bases aligning to TRBD2. Germline CDR1 SGDLS, CDR2 YYNGEE. V trimming: 9 bases; J trimming: 5 bases; junction bases outside the gene matches: 12. This CDR3 is built from 15 residues. The variable domain in full, with the rest retrieved from reference TRBV9 and TRBJ2-7, is DSGVTQTPKHLITATGQRVTLRCSPRSGDLSVYWYQQSLDQGLQFLIQYYNGEERAKGNILERFSAQQFPDLHSELNLSSLELGDSALYFCAKRLAGVRGNEQYFGPGTRLTVT.

J is TRBJ2-1 and V is TRBV5-1, with 7 bases fitting TRBD2. The V gene end was trimmed by 2 bases and the J gene end by 4 bases; junction bases not matched to a gene: 15. Looked up from germline, CDR1 is SGHRS and CDR2 is YFSETQ. The CDR3 spans 18 residues. DNA of the CDR3: TGCGCCAGCAGCTTATTTATGGCTAGCGGAGACCTTTACAATGAGCAGTTCTTC. It encodes CASSLFMASGDLYNEQFF. The variable domain in full, completed from reference TRBV5-1 and TRBJ2-1, reads KAGVTQTPRYLIKTRGQQVTLSCSPISGHRSVSWYQQTPGQGLQFLFEYFSETQRNKGNFPGRFSGRQFSNSRSEMNVSTLELGDSALYLCASSLFMASGDLYNEQFFGPGTRLTVL.

V and J are TRBV5-6 and TRBJ2-7, with 14 bases that match TRBD2. The CDR3 has 15 residues. V lost 2 bases, J lost 7 bases, and 5 bases stayed unmatched. CDR1 is SGHDT, CDR2 YYEEEE, per germline. The CDR3 sequence: CASSFLTSGREEQYF. The CDR3 nucleotides read TGTGCCAGCAGCTTCCTGACTAGCGGGAGGGAAGAGCAGTACTTC. Full variable domain (outside the CDR3, taken from reference TRBV5-6 and TRBJ2-7): DAGVTQSPTHLIKTRGQQVTLRCSPKSGHDTVSWYQQALGQGPQFIFQYYEEEERQRGNFPDRFSGHQFPNYSSELNVNALLLGDSALYLCASSFLTSGREEQYFGPGTRLTVT.

In this sample, this clone turned up once. The chain couples TRBV6-1 to TRBJ2-7; no clear D. Trimming took off 0 bases at V and 1 base at J, with 10 bases between the two ends. The CDR3 length is 15 residues. From germline, CDR1 is MNHNS and CDR2 SASEGT. This CDR3 reads CASSEAHEFSYEQYF. The CDR3 DNA follows: TGTGCCAGCAGTGAAGCGCATGAATTTTCCTACGAGCAGTACTTC.